The source of this T cell receptor beta chain is a study of shared clonotypes between healthy human individuals. The study's findings and limits: Non-shared clonotypes displayed generation probabilities falling below those of clonotypes present in all four donors. Clonotype sharing among donors, it was expected, would be affected by sequencing depth. Naive subsets tended to show greater estimated richness than memory subsets.

In the case of this clone: The target antigen is unknown. In the same sample, other DNA sequences code for this CDR3.

Repertoires were generated with immunoSEQ multiplex PCR, while TCRdb's copy carries only in-frame clones and drops some. The sample yields about 110,000 clones, about 70% seen once. The donor population consisted of healthy HIV-negative adults with no recent acute infections or vaccinations. Germline V gene data show CDR1 as MNHEY and CDR2 as SMNVEV (reference sequence). The CDR3 totals 14 residues. V was shortened by 3 bases and J by 4 bases, with 13 bases between the two germline ends. This TCR came from a woman aged 25 to 39 in good health. The chain recombines TRBV27 with TRBJ2-7, with D possibly being TRBD1 or TRBD2 (5 bases each). Sequencing was carried out using memory CD8+ T cells sorted from blood. The subset: CD45RO+ cells pooled with CCR7-negative TemRA cells. The CDR3 DNA reads TGTGCCAGCAGTTTGACAGTGTCGGGGTACGAGCAGTACTTC. Its protein product is CASSLTVSGYEQYF.